These 9 T cell receptor beta chains share one sample of origin, sequenced in a study of blood T cell repertoires in COVID-19. Sequenced by immunoSEQ multiplex PCR; TCRdb stores in-frame clones only, minus some. Of fewer than 250,000 clones in the sample, roughly 78% were seen once. The sample taken for sequencing was peripheral blood. These receptors originate from a woman between 35 and 50 years old with acute or convalescent COVID-19.

The V and J genes are TRBV18 and TRBJ2-7, with D tentatively TRBD1 (6 bases). Germline V lookup: CDR1 KGHSH, CDR2 LQKENI. The CDR3 spans 13 residues. The V end lost 3 bases, the J end lost 5 bases, and 11 bases lay between the germline ends. CDR3: CASSPDRSNEQYF. The CDR3 DNA follows: TGTGCCAGCTCACCCGACAGGTCCAACGAGCAGTACTTC.

The CDR3 region has the DNA TGTGCTAGTGGTTTGAGGCCAAGGGGGGGATATAGCAATCAGCCCCAGCATTTT. Translation gives CASGLRPRGGYSNQPQHF. V and J are TRBV12-5 and TRBJ1-5; the D gene is possibly TRBD1 (6 bases). The CDR3 runs 18 residues. Germline values: CDR1 LGHNT, CDR2 FRNRAP. V dropped 2 bases and J dropped 0 bases, with 17 bases sitting between them.

This chain links TRBV11-3 with TRBJ2-7; 8 bases agree with TRBD2. CDR3 length: 13 amino acids. The germline CDR1 and CDR2 sequences are SGHNT and YENEEA. The V segment lost 5 bases and the J segment 5 bases; nucleotides outside the gene matches: 5. The CDR3 sequence: CASSPGGWNEQYF. Written as DNA, the CDR3 is TGTGCCAGCAGCCCGGGAGGGTGGAACGAGCAGTACTTC.

This clone occurred once. This chain uses TRBV5-1 with TRBJ1-2, with TRBD1 as a possible D gene (5 bases). This CDR3 is 12 amino acids long. Germline V gives CDR1 SGHRS, CDR2 YFSETQ. V was trimmed by 4 bases and J by 8 bases, leaving 12 bases between them. For the CDR3, the DNA is TGCGCCAGCAGCCCAGGGTGGGAAGGCTACACCTTC. Protein product: CASSPGWEGYTF.

The V gene is TRBV24-1, the J gene TRBJ2-5, with 13 bases that match TRBD2. J lost 3 bases, V lost 3 bases, and 0 bases had no gene match. Germline loops: CDR1 KGHDR, CDR2 SFDVKD. CDR3 length: 15 amino acids. The CDR3 sequence is CATSDGTSGEETQYF. The CDR3 nucleotides read TGTGCCACCAGTGATGGGACTAGCGGGGAAGAGACCCAGTACTTC.

V usage is TRBV11-2 and J usage is TRBJ2-3; unclear D gene. Germline assignment: CDR1 SGHAT and CDR2 FQNNGV. This CDR3 region has 13 residues. The ends were cut back, 5 bases at V and 1 base at J, with 7 bases in the middle. The CDR3 spells CASSSDRTDTQYF. The DNA of the CDR3 is TGTGCCAGCAGCAGCGACCGCACAGATACGCAGTATTTT.

V and J are TRBV6-5 and TRBJ1-5; TRBD1 matches at 9 bases. CDR3 length: 16 amino acids. V dropped 2 bases and J dropped 4; count of bases not matched to a gene: 6. Germline CDR1 MNHEY, CDR2 SVGAGI. The CDR3 coding sequence is TGTGCCAGCAGTTACCACTCGACAGGGGGGAATCAGCCCCAGCATTTT. Amino acid sequence: CASSYHSTGGNQPQHF.

The genes are TRBV28 and TRBJ1-4; D gene unclear. The CDR3 loop spans 13 amino acids. Germline CDR1 is MDHEN and CDR2 is SYDVKM. V dropped 5 bases and J dropped 0 bases, with 4 bases sitting between them. The CDR3 sequence: CASSTTTNEKLFF. The CDR3 coding sequence is TGTGCCAGCAGTACTACAACTAATGAAAAACTGTTTTTT.

The chain couples TRBV9 to TRBJ2-1; TRBD1 is a possible D gene (5 bases). CDR1 is SGDLS and CDR2 is YYNGEE in the germline V gene. This CDR3 is built from 14 residues. V was trimmed by 7 bases and J by 3 bases, leaving 14 bases between them. CDR3 sequence: CASGASSFYNEQFF. The CDR3 DNA is TGTGCCAGCGGGGCCTCTTCCTTCTACAATGAGCAGTTCTTC.